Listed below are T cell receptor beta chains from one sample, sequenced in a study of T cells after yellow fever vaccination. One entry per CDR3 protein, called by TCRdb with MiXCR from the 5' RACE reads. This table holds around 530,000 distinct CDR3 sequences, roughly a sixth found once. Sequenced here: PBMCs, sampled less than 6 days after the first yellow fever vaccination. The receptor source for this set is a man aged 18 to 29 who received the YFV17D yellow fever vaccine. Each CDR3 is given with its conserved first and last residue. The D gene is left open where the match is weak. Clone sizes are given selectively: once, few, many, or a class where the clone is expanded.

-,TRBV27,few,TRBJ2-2,CASSLLGATNTGELFF,TGTGCCAGCAGCCTGCTGGGGGCGACGAACACCGGGGAGCTGTTTTTT
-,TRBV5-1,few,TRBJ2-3,CASSSTDTSTDTQYF,TGCGCCAGCAGCTCGACAGATACTAGCACAGATACGCAGTATTTT
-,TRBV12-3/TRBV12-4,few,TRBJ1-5,CASSFPTQPQHF,TGTGCCAGCAGTTTCCCGACCCAGCCCCAGCATTTT
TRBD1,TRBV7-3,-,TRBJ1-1,CASSARDRATEAFF,TGTGCCAGCAGCGCCCGGGACAGGGCGACTGAAGCTTTCTTT
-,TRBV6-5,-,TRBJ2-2,CASSYSGPTGELFF,TGTGCCAGCAGTTACTCCGGCCCGACCGGGGAGCTGTTTTTT
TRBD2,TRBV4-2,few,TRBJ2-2,CASSQAPSGRPNTGELFF,TGTGCCAGCAGCCAAGCTCCTAGCGGGAGACCGAACACCGGGGAGCTGTTTTTT
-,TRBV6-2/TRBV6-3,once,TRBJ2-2,CASRRGELFF,TGTGCCAGCAGGAGGGGGGAGCTGTTTTTT
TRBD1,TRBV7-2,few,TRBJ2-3,CASDRGTTDTQYF,TGTGCCAGCGACAGGGGGACCACAGATACGCAGTATTTT
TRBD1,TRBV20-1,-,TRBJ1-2,CSAGGTYGYTF,TGCAGTGCAGGGGGCACCTATGGCTACACCTTC
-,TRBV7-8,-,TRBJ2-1,CASSLNQGDSSEQFF,TGTGCCAGCAGCTTAAACCAGGGAGATTCTAGTGAGCAGTTCTTC
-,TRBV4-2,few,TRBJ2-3,CASSQDSGVSTDTQYF,TGTGCCAGCAGCCAAGACTCCGGGGTTAGCACAGATACGCAGTATTTT
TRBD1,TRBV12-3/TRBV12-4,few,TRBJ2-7,CASGEWDRDGPQYF,TGTGCCAGCGGAGAATGGGACAGGGACGGTCCCCAGTACTTC
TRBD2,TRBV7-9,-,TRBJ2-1,CASSPRGKRGDNEQFF,TGTGCCAGCAGCCCCCGCGGGAAGCGGGGGGACAATGAGCAGTTCTTC
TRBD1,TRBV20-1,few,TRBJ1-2,CSAVLAGGIVFPYGYTF,TGCAGTGCCGTCCTTGCAGGGGGCATCGTATTTCCCTATGGCTACACCTTC
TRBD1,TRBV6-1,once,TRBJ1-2,CASSPGAGGYYGYTF,TGTGCCAGCAGTCCCGGGGCAGGGGGATACTATGGCTACACCTTC
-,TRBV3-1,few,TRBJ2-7,CASSLGRGTNYEQYF,TGTGCCAGCAGCCTGGGTCGGGGCACAAACTACGAGCAGTACTTC
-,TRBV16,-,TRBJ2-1,CASSQSTAYNEQFF,TGTGCCAGCAGCCAATCTACGGCTTACAATGAGCAGTTCTTC
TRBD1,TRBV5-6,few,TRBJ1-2,CASSVRDSPYGYTF,TGTGCCAGCAGCGTCCGGGACAGCCCTTATGGCTACACCTTC
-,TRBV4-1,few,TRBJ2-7,CASSQGLSPHYEQYF,TGCGCCAGCAGCCAAGGACTGTCCCCTCACTACGAGCAGTACTTC
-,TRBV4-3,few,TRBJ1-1,CASSQDRLGRNPEAFF,TGCGCCAGCAGCCAAGATCGGCTGGGACGGAACCCTGAAGCTTTCTTT
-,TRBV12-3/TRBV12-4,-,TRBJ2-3,CASSWAGRQTDTQYF,TGTGCCAGCAGTTGGGCGGGACGACAGACAGATACGCAGTATTTT
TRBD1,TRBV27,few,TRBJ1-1,CASSSTRTGPEAFF,TGTGCCAGCAGTTCGACCCGGACAGGGCCTGAAGCTTTCTTT
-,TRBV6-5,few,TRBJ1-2,CASSYGQHYGYTF,TGTGCCAGCAGTTACGGACAGCACTATGGCTACACCTTC
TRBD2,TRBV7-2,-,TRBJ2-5,CASSNPGTSGGVETQYF,TGTGCCAGCAGTAATCCCGGGACTAGCGGGGGGGTAGAGACCCAGTACTTC
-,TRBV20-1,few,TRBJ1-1,CSAPRNQGTEAFF,TGCAGTGCGCCCCGAAATCAGGGAACTGAAGCTTTCTTT
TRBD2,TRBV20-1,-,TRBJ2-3,CSAPRTSGRWDTQYF,TGCAGTGCCCCGAGGACTAGCGGGCGGTGGGATACGCAGTATTTT
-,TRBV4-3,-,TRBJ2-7,CASSQGLGQTEYEQYF,TGCGCCAGCAGCCAAGGTTTAGGCCAAACAGAGTACGAGCAGTACTTC
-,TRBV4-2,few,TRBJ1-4,CASSQARLGQGEGEKLFF,TGTGCCAGCAGCCAAGCTAGACTCGGTCAGGGAGAGGGCGAAAAACTGTTTTTT
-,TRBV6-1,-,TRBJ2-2,CASRRQGGSAGELFF,TGTGCCAGCAGGCGACAGGGAGGTTCGGCCGGGGAGCTGTTTTTT
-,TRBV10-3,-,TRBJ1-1,CAISESPSPEAFF,TGTGCCATCAGTGAGTCGCCTTCCCCTGAAGCTTTCTTT
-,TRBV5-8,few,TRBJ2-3,CASKLQGTDTQYF,TGTGCCAGCAAGCTCCAGGGGACAGATACGCAGTATTTT
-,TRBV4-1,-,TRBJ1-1,CASSQGVNGFTEAFF,TGCGCCAGCAGCCAAGGTGTAAACGGTTTCACTGAAGCTTTCTTT
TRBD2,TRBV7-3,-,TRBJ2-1,CASSLLPSGGAKVF,TGTGCCAGCAGCTTACTGCCTAGCGGGGGGGCCAAGGTCTTC
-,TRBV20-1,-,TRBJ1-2,CSASRDIWIGYTF,TGCAGTGCTAGCCGGGACATCTGGATCGGCTACACCTTC
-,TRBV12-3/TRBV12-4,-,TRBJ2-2,CASQQGTRPGVLFF,TGTGCCAGTCAACAGGGCACAAGACCAGGGGTGCTGTTTTTT
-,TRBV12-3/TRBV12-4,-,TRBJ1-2,CASGFSLNYGYTF,TGTGCCAGCGGATTCTCCCTTAACTATGGCTACACCTTC
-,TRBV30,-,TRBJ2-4,CAWSSGSYIQYF,TGTGCCTGGAGCTCAGGGAGCTACATTCAGTACTTC
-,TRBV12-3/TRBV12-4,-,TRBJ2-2,CASGTGLRGGELFF,TGTGCCAGCGGAACGGGACTCCGCGGCGGGGAGCTGTTTTTT
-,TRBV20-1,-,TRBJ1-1,CSARVVWDNPEAFF,TGCAGTGCTAGAGTAGTGTGGGATAACCCTGAAGCTTTCTTT
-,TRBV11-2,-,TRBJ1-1,CASSLGLLTEAFF,TGTGCCAGCAGCTTAGGACTGCTCACTGAAGCTTTCTTT
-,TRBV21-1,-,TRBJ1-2,CASSKPQGARDGYTF,TGTGCCAGCAGCAAACCCCAGGGGGCCCGTGATGGCTACACCTTC
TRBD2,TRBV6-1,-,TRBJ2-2,CAIGGAGGDTGELFF,TGTGCCATTGGGGGAGCGGGGGGCGACACCGGGGAGCTGTTTTTT